The present TCR beta chain was sequenced within a study of CD8+CD57+ T cells in acquired aplastic anemia. Study-level findings and limits: The same twenty-nine CD8+ CDR3 sequences occurred in patients and in controls.

According to the study, genomic DNA was the template for TCR beta VDJ and CDR3 profiling. TCRdb processed the reads anew with MiXCR; each CDR3 protein has one entry. Among 62,000 or so distinct CDR3 sequences listed, 45% to 55% were seen once. Comments on this clonotype: The target antigen is unknown.

Looked up from germline, CDR1 is LNHDA and CDR2 is SQIVND (reference sequence). CDR3 size: 12 residues. V was cut by 3 bases and J by 8 bases, with 10 bases left in between. The clonotype originates from a human donor in good health, serving as a control. Sequenced: sorted CD4+, CD8+, or CD8+CD57+ T cells (not recorded which) from PBMCs. The chain carries TRBV19 and TRBJ1-1, with no clear D. The CDR3 loop is CASSMIVSEAFF. The DNA of the CDR3 is TGTGCCAGTAGTATGATTGTCAGCGAAGCTTTCTTT.